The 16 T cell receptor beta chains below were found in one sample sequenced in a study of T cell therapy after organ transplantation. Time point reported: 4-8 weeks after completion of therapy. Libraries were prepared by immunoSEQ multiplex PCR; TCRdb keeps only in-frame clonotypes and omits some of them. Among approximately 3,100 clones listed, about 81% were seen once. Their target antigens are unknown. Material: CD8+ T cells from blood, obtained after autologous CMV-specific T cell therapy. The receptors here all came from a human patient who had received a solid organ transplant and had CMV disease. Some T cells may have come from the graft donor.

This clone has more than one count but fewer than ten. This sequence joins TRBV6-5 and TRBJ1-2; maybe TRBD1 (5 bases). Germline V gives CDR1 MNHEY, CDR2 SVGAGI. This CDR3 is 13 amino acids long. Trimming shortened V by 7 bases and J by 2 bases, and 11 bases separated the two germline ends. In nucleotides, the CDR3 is TGTGCCAGCACCGACAAGGGGAACTATGGCTACACCTTC. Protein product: CASTDKGNYGYTF.

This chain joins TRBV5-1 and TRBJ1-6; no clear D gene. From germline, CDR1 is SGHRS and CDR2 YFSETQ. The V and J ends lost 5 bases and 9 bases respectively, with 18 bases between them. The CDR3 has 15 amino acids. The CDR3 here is CASSEEGYFTSPLHF. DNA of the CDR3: TGCGCCAGCAGTGAGGAGGGATACTTTACTTCACCCCTCCACTTT. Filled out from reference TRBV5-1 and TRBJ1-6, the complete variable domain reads KAGVTQTPRYLIKTRGQQVTLSCSPISGHRSVSWYQQTPGQGLQFLFEYFSETQRNKGNFPGRFSGRQFSNSRSEMNVSTLELGDSALYLCASSEEGYFTSPLHFGNGTRLTVT.

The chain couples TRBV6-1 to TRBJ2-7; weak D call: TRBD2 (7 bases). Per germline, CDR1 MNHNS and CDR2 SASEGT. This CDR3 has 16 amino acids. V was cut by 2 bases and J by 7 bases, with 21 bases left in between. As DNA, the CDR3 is TGTGCCAGCAGTGAATCTTTAGGGGGGGGGCTTGGAGAGCAGTACTTC. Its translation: CASSESLGGGLGEQYF.

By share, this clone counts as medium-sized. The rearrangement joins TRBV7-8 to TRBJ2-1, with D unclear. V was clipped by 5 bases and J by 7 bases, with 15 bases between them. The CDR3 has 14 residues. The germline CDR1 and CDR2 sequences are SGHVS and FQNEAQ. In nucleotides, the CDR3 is TGTGCCAGCAGCCCCGCCGTGGCCACGAATGAGCAGTTCTTC. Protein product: CASSPAVATNEQFF.

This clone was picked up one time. The CDR3 DNA sequence: TGTGCCAGCAGCCAGGGCGGCGCCTATGGCTACACCTTC. As protein: CASSQGGAYGYTF. The chain is built from TRBV4-2 and TRBJ1-2, with unresolved D. V was cut by 3 bases and J by 4 bases, with 9 bases left in between. In germline, CDR1 is LGHNA, CDR2 YNFKEQ. There are 13 residues in the CDR3.

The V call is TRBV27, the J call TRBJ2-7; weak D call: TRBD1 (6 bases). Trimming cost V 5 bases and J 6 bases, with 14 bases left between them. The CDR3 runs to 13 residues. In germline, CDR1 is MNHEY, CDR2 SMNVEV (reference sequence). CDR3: CASSLKGVGEQYF. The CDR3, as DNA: TGTGCCAGCAGTCTTAAGGGGGTCGGCGAGCAGTACTTC.

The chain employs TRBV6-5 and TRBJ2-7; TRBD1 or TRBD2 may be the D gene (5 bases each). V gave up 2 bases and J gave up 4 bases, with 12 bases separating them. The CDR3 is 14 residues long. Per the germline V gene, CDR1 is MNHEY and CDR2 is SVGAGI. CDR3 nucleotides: TGTGCCAGCAGTTACGGGGGTCTAGGGTACGAGCAGTACTTC. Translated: CASSYGGLGYEQYF.

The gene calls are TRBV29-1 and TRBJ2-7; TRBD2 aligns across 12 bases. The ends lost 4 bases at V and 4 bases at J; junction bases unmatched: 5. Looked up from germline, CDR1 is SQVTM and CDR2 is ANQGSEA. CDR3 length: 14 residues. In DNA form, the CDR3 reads TGCAGCGTTGCTCTAGCGGGAGGGCCGTACGAGCAGTACTTC. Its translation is CSVALAGGPYEQYF.

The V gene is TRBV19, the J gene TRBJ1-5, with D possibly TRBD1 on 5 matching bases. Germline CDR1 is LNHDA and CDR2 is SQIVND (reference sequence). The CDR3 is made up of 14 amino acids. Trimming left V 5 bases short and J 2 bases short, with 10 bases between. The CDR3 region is CASSPGSGNQPQHF. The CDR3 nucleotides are TGTGCCAGTAGTCCAGGGTCGGGCAATCAGCCCCAGCATTTT.

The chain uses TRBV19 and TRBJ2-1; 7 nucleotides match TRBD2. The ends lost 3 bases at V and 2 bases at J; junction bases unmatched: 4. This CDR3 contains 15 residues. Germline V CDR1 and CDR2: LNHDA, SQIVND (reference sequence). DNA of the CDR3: TGTGCCAGTAGTATCGGGGGAGGGCCCTACAATGAGCAGTTCTTC. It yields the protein CASSIGGGPYNEQFF.

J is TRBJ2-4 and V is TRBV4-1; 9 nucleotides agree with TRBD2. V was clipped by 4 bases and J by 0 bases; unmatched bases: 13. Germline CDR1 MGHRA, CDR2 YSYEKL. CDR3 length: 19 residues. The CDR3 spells CASSPDENSGGLAKNIQYF. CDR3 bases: TGCGCCAGCAGCCCCGATGAGAATAGCGGGGGTCTAGCCAAAAACATTCAGTACTTC.

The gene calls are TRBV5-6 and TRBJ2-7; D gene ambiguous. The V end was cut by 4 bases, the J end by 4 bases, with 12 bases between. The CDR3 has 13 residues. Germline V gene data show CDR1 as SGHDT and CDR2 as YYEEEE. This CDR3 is CASSPTGDYEQYF. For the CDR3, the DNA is TGTGCCAGCAGCCCGACTGGGGATTACGAGCAGTACTTC.

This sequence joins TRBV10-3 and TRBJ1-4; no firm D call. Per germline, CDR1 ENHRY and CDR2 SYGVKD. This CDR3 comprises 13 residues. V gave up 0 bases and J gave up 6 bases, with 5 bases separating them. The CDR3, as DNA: TGTGCCATCAGTGAGTCTGGGGATGAAAAACTGTTTTTT. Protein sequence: CAISESGDEKLFF.

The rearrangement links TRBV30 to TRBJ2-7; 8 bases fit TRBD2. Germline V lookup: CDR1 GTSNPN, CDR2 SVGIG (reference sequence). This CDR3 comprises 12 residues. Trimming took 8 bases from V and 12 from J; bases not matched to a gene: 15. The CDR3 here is CALGGVNPPLYF. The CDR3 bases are TGTGCCCTCGGGGGGGTTAACCCCCCGTTGTACTTC.

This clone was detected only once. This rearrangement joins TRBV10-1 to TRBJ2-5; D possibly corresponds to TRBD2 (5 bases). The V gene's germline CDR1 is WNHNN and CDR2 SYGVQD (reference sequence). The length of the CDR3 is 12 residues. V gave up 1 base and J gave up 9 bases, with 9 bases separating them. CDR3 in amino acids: CASSEFSGAQYF. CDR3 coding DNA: TGCGCCAGCAGTGAGTTCTCCGGGGCCCAGTACTTC.

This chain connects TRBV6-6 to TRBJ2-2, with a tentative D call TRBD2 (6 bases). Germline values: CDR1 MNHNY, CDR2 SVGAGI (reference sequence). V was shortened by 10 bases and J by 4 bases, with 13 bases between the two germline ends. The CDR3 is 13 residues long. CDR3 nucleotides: TGTGCCACACGGGGGAGTGGCACCGGGGAGCTGTTTTTT. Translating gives CATRGSGTGELFF.